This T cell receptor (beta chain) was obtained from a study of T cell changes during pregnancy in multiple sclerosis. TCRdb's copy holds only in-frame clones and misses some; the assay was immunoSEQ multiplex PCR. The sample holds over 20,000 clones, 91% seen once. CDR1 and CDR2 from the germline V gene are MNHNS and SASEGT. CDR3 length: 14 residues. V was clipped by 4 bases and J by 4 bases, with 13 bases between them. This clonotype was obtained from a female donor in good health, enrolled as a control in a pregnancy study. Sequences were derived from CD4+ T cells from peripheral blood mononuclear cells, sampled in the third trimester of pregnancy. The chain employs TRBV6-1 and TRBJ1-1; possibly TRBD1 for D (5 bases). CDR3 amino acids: CASSVSGGTTEAFF. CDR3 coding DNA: TGTGCCAGCAGTGTTTCGGGGGGGACCACTGAAGCTTTCTTT.